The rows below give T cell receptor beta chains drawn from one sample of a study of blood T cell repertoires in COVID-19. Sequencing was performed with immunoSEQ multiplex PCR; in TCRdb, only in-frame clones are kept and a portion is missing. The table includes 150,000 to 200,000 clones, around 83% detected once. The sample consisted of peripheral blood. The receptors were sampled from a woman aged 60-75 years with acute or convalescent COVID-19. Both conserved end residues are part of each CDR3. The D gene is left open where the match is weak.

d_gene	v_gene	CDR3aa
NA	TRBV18	CASSPGLGDYGYTF
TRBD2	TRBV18	CASSPLSSGRGTDTQYF
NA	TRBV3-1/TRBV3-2	CASSQGRNQPQHF
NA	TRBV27	CASSRAGEGSEQFF
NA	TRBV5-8	CASSFTLRNYGYTF
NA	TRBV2	CASSEAQGGEQFF
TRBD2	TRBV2	CASSEGSGTRQYF
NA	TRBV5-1	CASSLDRANYGYTF
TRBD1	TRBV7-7	CASSPGGNEQFF
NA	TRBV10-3	CAISESNGNTEAFF
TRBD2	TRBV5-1	CASSGRGAGGIDTQYF
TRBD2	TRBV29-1	CSVWGGETQYF
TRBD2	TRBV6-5	CASQISGGSYNEQFF
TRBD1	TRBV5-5	CASRNGTAAYNEQFF